This entry lists 16 T cell receptor beta chains sequenced from one sample in a study of T-cell reconstitution after alpha-beta-depleted transplantation in children. Molecular barcoding with unique molecular identifiers was used for the TCRbeta library. TCRdb ran MiXCR on the PCR reads and lists one entry per CDR3 protein. The sample has 280,000 or so distinct CDR3 sequences, 11% seen once. The material sequenced was peripheral blood, taken 180 days after TCRalphabeta/CD19-depleted stem cell transplant. All receptors come from a male patient under 10 years old who had a stem cell transplant for chronic granulomatous disease, so the T cells may come from the graft donor.

This clonotype was recorded at least ten times. The J gene is TRBJ2-3, the V gene TRBV20-1; unclear D gene. Germline V gives CDR1 DFQATT, CDR2 SNEGSKA (reference sequence). The CDR3 is 15 amino acids. Trimming left V 4 bases short and J 0 bases short, with 14 bases between. CDR3 sequence: CSAIGPTFSTDTQYF. DNA of the CDR3: TGCAGTGCTATCGGCCCCACTTTTAGCACAGATACGCAGTATTTT.

This clonotype occurred once. The rearrangement joins TRBV5-1 to TRBJ2-1; D is uncertain. The CDR3 runs 15 residues. Germline CDR1 SGHRS, CDR2 YFSETQ. The V and J ends lost 2 bases and 2 bases respectively, with 11 bases between them. CDR3 DNA sequence: TGCGCCAGCAGCTTAGGGTGGGAAACCTACAATGAGCAGTTCTTC. Amino acid sequence: CASSLGWETYNEQFF.

This clonotype has only a few counts. The V call is TRBV12-3 or TRBV12-4, the J call TRBJ2-7, with 7 bases that match TRBD1. V shed 0 bases and J 4 bases; nucleotides not matched to a gene: 12. This CDR3 is 17 amino acids long. CDR3 loop: CASSLANTGSQGYEQYF. The DNA for the CDR3 is TGTGCCAGCAGTTTAGCCAATACAGGGTCACAGGGGTACGAGCAGTACTTC.

This clonotype was counted at least ten times. This rearrangement joins TRBV20-1 to TRBJ2-5; tentatively, D is TRBD1 (6 bases). Germline lookup yields CDR1 DFQATT and CDR2 SNEGSKA (reference sequence). V lost 8 bases and J 5 bases, leaving 15 bases between the germline ends. This CDR3 has 12 residues. The CDR3 loop reads CSSGVGGETQYF. The DNA for the CDR3 is TGCAGTTCCGGGGTAGGGGGTGAGACCCAGTACTTC.

This clonotype was found many times. The rearrangement joins TRBV29-1 to TRBJ2-5; maybe TRBD1 (5 bases). Germline assignment: CDR1 SQVTM and CDR2 ANQGSEA. Between the trimmed V and J ends, which lost 1 base and 4 bases, there was a span of 13 bases. The CDR3 runs 14 residues. The CDR3 sequence is CSVEGQLPRETQYF. The CDR3 coding sequence is TGCAGCGTTGAAGGACAGCTCCCCCGAGAGACCCAGTACTTC.

In the case of this clonotype: Possible read error: a much larger clone is one base away. This chain uses TRBV7-2 with TRBJ1-4; maybe TRBD1 (6 bases). This CDR3 spans 17 amino acids. Trimming removed 5 bases from V and 4 bases from J, with 20 bases in between. CDR1 is SGHTA, CDR2 FQGNSA, per germline. The DNA for the CDR3 is TGTGCCAGCAGCCCGCGACAGGTGGGACGATATAATGAAAAACTGTTTTTT. It yields the protein CASSPRQVGRYNEKLFF.

A note on this clonotype: Just one base apart from a much larger clone, this may be a read error. This chain joins TRBV20-1 and TRBJ2-5; D ambiguous. Per the germline V gene, CDR1 is DFQATT and CDR2 is SNEGSKA (reference sequence). This CDR3 spans 10 amino acids. CDR3 bases: TGCAGTGGGTTCCAAGAGAACCAGTACTTC. Protein: CSGFQENQYF.

The chain has TRBV7-2 and TRBJ2-5, with D possibly being TRBD1 or TRBD2 (5 bases each). This CDR3 comprises 15 residues. CDR1 is SGHTA, CDR2 FQGNSA, per germline. The germline V and J ends were trimmed by 5 bases and 1 base, with 14 bases remaining between them. CDR3 residues: CASSPGRNLQETQYF. The CDR3 DNA reads as TGTGCCAGCAGCCCGGGACGGAACCTCCAAGAGACCCAGTACTTC.

Ten or more counts support this clonotype. The gene calls are TRBV12-3 or TRBV12-4 and TRBJ1-5; D is unclear. V dropped 6 bases and J dropped 5 bases, with 11 bases sitting between them. The CDR3 is made up of 13 amino acids. Written as DNA, the CDR3 is TGTGCCAGCAGCTTTGGGGTAGATCAGCCCCAGCATTTT. Amino acid sequence: CASSFGVDQPQHF.

This clonotype was counted at least ten times. The chain uses TRBV5-1 and TRBJ2-1, with 8 bases matching TRBD1. The ends lost 1 base at V and 7 bases at J; junction bases unmatched: 10. The germline gives CDR1 SGHRS, CDR2 YFSETQ. The CDR3 is made up of 16 amino acids. The CDR3 coding sequence is TGCGCCAGCAGCTTGAGCTCGACAGGGGTTAGGAATGAGCAGTTCTTC. Amino acids: CASSLSSTGVRNEQFF. The full variable domain, in which reference TRBV5-1 and TRBJ2-1 provide the parts outside the CDR3, is KAGVTQTPRYLIKTRGQQVTLSCSPISGHRSVSWYQQTPGQGLQFLFEYFSETQRNKGNFPGRFSGRQFSNSRSEMNVSTLELGDSALYLCASSLSSTGVRNEQFFGPGTRLTVL.

Many counts were recorded for this clonotype. The chain joins TRBV12-3 or TRBV12-4 to TRBJ2-3, with 8 bases lining up with TRBD1. There are 14 residues in the CDR3. V was clipped by 5 bases and J by 5 bases; unmatched bases: 6. The CDR3 protein is CASSKDRVIDTQYF. CDR3 sequence (DNA): TGTGCCAGCAGTAAGGACAGGGTGATAGATACGCAGTATTTT.

This clonotype appeared many times. This chain links TRBV5-1 with TRBJ1-1, with 7 bases identical to TRBD1. The CDR3 is made up of 18 amino acids. V shed 3 bases and J 0 bases; nucleotides not matched to a gene: 14. The germline V gene has CDR1 SGHRS and CDR2 YFSETQ. CDR3 in DNA: TGCGCCAGCAGCTCCGCGGACGCTAGGACAGGATTGAACACTGAAGCTTTCTTT. Protein: CASSSADARTGLNTEAFF. Full variable domain (outside the CDR3, taken from reference TRBV5-1 and TRBJ1-1): KAGVTQTPRYLIKTRGQQVTLSCSPISGHRSVSWYQQTPGQGLQFLFEYFSETQRNKGNFPGRFSGRQFSNSRSEMNVSTLELGDSALYLCASSSADARTGLNTEAFFGQGTRLTVV.

A remark on this clonotype: Just one base apart from a much larger clone, this may be a read error. The chain combines TRBV3-1 with TRBJ2-2, with no clear D. The CDR3 is made up of 15 amino acids. Germline V CDR1 and CDR2: LGHDT, YNNKEL (reference sequence). The CDR3 coding sequence is TGTGCCGGCAGAGACAAGAGGAAGGGCGTCGGGGAGCTGTTTTTT. Encoded protein: CAGRDKRKGVGELFF.

This clonotype has a count of ten or more. The rearrangement joins TRBV5-1 to TRBJ1-1; D call uncertain. CDR3 length: 12 residues. Between the trimmed V and J ends, which lost 2 bases and 5 bases, there was a span of 7 bases. Germline CDR1 and CDR2: SGHRS and YFSETQ. The DNA of the CDR3 is TGCGCCAGCAGCTTTATAGGGACTGAAGCTTTCTTT. Residues: CASSFIGTEAFF.

This clonotype was recorded at least ten times. This chain links TRBV7-9 with TRBJ1-2; tentative D call: TRBD1 (5 bases). The CDR3 sequence is 13 residues long. Between the trimmed V and J ends, which lost 2 bases and 4 bases, there was a span of 8 bases. The V gene's germline CDR1 is SEHNR and CDR2 FQNEAQ (reference sequence). CDR3 sequence (DNA): TGTGCCAGCAGCTTAAGAGGGACCTATGGCTACACCTTC. Its translation is CASSLRGTYGYTF.

This clonotype appeared many times. V gene TRBV5-6 combines with J gene TRBJ1-6; D not certain. Per the germline V gene, CDR1 is SGHDT and CDR2 is YYEEEE. V was shortened by 2 bases and J by 3 bases, with 0 bases between the two germline ends. The CDR3 has 12 amino acids. The CDR3 loop reads CASSFYNSPLHF. The DNA of the CDR3 is TGTGCCAGCAGCTTCTATAATTCACCCCTCCACTTT. The entire variable domain, with the rest obtained from reference TRBV5-6 and TRBJ1-6, is as follows: DAGVTQSPTHLIKTRGQQVTLRCSPKSGHDTVSWYQQALGQGPQFIFQYYEEEERQRGNFPDRFSGHQFPNYSSELNVNALLLGDSALYLCASSFYNSPLHFGNGTRLTVT.